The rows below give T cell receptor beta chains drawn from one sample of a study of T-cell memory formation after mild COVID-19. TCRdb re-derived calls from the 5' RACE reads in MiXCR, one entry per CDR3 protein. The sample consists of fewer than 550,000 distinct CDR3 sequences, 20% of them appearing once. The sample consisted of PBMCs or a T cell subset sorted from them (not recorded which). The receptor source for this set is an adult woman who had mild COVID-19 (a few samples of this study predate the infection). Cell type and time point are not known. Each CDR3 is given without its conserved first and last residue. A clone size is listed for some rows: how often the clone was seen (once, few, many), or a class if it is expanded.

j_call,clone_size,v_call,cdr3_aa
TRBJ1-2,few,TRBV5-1,ASSPYSNGYT
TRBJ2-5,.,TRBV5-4,ASSAGTGEETQY
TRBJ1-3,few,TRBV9,ASSVNRDRKPGNTIY
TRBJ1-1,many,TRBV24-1,ATSDSKANTEAF
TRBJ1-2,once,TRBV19,AVSPVGGSNYGYT
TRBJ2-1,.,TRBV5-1,ASSLQTGGTEQF
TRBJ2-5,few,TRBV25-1,ASSEYLGQGETQY
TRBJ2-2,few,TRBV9,ASSARGTGNVAGELF
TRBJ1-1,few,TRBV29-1,SVVKGANTEAF
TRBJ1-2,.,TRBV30,AWWTGFQYGYT